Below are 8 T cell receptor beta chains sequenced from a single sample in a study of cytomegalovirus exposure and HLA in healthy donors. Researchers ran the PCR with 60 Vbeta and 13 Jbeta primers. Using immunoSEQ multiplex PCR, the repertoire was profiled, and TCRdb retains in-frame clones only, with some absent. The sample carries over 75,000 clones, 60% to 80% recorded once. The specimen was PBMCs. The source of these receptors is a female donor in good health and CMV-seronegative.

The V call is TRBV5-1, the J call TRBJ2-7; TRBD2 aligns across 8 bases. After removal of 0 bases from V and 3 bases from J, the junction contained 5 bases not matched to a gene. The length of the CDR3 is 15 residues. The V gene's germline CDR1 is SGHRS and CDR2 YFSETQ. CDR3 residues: CASSLGSGGFYEQYF. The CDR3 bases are TGCGCCAGCAGCTTGGGGAGCGGGGGCTTCTACGAGCAGTACTTC.

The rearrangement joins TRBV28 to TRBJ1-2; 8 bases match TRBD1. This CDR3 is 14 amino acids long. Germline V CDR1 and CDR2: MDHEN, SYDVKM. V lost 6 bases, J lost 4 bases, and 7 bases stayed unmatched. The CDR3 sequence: CASRDGQGVYGYTF. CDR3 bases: TGTGCCAGCAGGGACGGACAGGGAGTCTATGGCTACACCTTC.

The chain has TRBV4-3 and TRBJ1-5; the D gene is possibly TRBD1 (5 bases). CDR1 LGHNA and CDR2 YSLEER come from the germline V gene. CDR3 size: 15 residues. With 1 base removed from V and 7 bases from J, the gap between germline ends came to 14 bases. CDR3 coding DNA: TGCGCCAGCAGCCAAGGTTGGGGGGATTGGCAGCCCCAGCATTTT. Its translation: CASSQGWGDWQPQHF.

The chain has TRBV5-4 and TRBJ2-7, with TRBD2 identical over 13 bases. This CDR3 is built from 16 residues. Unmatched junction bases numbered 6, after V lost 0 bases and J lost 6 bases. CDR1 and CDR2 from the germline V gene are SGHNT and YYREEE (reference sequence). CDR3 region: CASSLARLAGGGEQYF. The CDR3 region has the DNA TGTGCCAGCAGCTTGGCCAGACTAGCGGGGGGAGGCGAGCAGTACTTC.

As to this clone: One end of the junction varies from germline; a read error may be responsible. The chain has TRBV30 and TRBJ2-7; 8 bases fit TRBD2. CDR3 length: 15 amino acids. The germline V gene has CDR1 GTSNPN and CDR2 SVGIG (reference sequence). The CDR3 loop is CAWSVFGGGRYEQCF. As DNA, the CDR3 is TGTGCCTGGAGTGTATTCGGCGGGGGGCGCTACGAGCAGTGCTTC.

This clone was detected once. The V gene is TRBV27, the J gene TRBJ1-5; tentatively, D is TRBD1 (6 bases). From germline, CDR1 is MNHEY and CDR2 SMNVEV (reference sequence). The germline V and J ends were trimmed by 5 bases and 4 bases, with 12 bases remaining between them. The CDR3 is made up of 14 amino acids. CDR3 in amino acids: CASSPGQRNQPQHF. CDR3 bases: TGTGCCAGCAGTCCAGGACAGAGAAATCAGCCCCAGCATTTT.

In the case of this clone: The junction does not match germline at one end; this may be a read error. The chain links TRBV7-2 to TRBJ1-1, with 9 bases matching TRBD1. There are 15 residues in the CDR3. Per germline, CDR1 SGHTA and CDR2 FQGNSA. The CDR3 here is CASSRPGQGYTEASF. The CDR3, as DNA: TGTGCCAGCAGCCGCCCGGGACAGGGTTACACTGAAGCTTCCTTT.

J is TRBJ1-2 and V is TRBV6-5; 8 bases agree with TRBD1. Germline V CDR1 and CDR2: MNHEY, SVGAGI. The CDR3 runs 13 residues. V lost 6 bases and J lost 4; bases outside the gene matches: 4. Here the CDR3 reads CASSDGQGYGYTF. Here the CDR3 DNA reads TGTGCCAGCAGCGACGGACAGGGCTATGGCTACACCTTC.